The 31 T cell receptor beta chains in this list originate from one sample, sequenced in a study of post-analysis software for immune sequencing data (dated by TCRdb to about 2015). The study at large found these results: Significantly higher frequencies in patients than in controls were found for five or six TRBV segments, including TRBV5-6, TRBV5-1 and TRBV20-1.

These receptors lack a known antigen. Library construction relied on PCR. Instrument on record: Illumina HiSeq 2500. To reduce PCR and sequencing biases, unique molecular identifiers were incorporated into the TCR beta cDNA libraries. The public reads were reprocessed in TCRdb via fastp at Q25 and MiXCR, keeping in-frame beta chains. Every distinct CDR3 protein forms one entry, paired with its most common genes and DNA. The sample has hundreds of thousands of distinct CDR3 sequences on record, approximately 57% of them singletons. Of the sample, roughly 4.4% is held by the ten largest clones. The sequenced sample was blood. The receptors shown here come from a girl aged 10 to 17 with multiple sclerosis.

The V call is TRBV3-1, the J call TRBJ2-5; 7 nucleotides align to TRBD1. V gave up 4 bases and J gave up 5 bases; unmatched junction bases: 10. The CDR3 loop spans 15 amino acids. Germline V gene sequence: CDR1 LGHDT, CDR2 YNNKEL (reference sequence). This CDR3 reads CASSLRGRLAETQYF. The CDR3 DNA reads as TGTGCCAGCAGCCTGAGGGGGCGGTTAGCCGAGACCCAGTACTTC.

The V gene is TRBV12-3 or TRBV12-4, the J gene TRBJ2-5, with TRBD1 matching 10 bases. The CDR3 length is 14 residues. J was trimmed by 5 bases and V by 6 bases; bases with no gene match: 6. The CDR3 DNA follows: TGTGCCAGCAGACCGACAGGGGGCACGGAGACCCAGTACTTC. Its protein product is CASRPTGGTETQYF.

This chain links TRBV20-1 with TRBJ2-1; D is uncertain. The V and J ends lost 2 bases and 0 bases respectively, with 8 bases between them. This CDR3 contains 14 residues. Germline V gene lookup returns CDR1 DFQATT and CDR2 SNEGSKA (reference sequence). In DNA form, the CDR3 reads TGCAGTGCTAGACTAGTGCCCTCCTACAATGAGCAGTTCTTC. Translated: CSARLVPSYNEQFF.

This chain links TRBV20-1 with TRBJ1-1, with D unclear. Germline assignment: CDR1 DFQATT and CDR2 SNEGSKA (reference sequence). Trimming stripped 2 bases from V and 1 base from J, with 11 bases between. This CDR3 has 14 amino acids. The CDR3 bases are TGCAGTGCTAGAAACCTCGAGGGGAACACTGAAGCTTTCTTT. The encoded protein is CSARNLEGNTEAFF.

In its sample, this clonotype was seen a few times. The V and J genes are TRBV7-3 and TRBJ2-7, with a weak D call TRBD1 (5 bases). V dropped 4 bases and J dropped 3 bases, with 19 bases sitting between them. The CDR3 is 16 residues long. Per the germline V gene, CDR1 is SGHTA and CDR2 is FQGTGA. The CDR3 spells CASSSNQGKGIYEQYF. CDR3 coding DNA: TGTGCCAGCAGCTCCAATCAGGGCAAGGGTATCTACGAGCAGTACTTC.

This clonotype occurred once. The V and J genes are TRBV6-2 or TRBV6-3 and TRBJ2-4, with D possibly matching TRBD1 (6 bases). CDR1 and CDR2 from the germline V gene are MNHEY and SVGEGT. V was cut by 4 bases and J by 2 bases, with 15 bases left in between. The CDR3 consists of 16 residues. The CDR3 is CASSSPEGVTKNIQYF. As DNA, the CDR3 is TGTGCCAGCAGTTCCCCAGAGGGGGTCACCAAAAACATTCAGTACTTC.

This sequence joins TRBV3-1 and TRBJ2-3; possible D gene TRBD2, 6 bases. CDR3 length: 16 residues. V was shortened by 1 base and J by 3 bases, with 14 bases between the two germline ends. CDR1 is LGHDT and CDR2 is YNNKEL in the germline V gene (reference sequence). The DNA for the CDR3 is TGTGCCAGCAGCCAAGCTGGCCTAGCGAAAACAGATACGCAGTATTTT. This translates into CASSQAGLAKTDTQYF.

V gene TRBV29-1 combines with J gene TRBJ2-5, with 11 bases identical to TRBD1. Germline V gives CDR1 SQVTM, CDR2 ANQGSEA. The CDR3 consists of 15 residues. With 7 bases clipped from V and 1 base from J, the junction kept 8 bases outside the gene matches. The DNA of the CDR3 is TGCAGCGCCGGGACAGGGGGACCTTTCCAAGAGACCCAGTACTTC. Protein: CSAGTGGPFQETQYF.

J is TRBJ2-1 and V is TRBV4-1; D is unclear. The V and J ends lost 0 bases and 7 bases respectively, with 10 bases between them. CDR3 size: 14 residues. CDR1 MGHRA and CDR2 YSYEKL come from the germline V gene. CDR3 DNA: TGCGCCAGCAGCCAAGATCCGGAGTGGAATGAGCAGTTCTTC. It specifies CASSQDPEWNEQFF.

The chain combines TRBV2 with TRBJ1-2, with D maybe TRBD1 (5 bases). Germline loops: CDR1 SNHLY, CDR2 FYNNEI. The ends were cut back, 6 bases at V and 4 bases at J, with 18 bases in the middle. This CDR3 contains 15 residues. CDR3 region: CASSELASQGYGYTF. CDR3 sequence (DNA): TGTGCCAGCAGCGAATTGGCCTCTCAGGGCTATGGCTACACCTTC. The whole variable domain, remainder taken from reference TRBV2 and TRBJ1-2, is EPEVTQTPSHQVTQMGQEVILRCVPISNHLYFYWYRQILGQKVEFLVSFYNNEISEKSEIFDDQFSVERPDGSNFTLKIRSTKLEDSAMYFCASSELASQGYGYTFGSGTRLTVV.

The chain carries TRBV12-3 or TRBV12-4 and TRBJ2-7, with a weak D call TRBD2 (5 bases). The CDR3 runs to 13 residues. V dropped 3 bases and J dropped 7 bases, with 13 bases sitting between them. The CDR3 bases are TGTGCCAGCAGTTTGCGGGCGCCTGGGGAGCAGTACTTC. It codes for CASSLRAPGEQYF.

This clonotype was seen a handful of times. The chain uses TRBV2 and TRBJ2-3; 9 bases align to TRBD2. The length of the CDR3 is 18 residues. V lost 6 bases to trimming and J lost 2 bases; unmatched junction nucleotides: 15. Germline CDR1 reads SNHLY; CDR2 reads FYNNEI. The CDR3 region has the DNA TGTGCCAGCAGATCAACTACCGGGACTAGCAGATCCACAGATACGCAGTATTTT. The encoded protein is CASRSTTGTSRSTDTQYF.

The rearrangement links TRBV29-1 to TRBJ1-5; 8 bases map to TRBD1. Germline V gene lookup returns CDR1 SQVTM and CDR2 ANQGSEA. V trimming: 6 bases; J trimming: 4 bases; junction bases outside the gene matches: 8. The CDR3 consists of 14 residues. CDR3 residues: CSVVQGGTNQPQHF. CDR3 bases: TGCAGCGTGGTACAGGGGGGAACTAATCAGCCCCAGCATTTT.

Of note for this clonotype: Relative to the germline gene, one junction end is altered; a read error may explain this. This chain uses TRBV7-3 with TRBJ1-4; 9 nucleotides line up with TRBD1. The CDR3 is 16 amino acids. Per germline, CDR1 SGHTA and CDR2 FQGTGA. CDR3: CASSRRDRDIYEKRFF. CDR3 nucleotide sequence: TGTGCCAGCAGCCGCCGGGACAGGGATATTTATGAAAAACGGTTTTTT. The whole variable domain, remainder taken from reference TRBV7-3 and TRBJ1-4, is GAGVSQTPSNKVTEKGKYVELRCDPISGHTALYWYRQSLGQGPEFLIYFQGTGAADDSGLPNDRFFAVRPEGSVSTLKIQRTERGDSAVYLCASSRRDRDIYEKRFFGSGTQLSVL.

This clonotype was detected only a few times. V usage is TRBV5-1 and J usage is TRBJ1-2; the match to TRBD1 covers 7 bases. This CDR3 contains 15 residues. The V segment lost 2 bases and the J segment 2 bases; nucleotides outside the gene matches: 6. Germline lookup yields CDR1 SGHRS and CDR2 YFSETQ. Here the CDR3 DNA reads TGCGCCAGCAGCTTAGACAGGGACACCAACTATGGCTACACCTTC. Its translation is CASSLDRDTNYGYTF.

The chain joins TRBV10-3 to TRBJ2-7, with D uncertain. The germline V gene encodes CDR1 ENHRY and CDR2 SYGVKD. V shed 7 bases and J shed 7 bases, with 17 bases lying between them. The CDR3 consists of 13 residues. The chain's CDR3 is CAITDARLLEQYF. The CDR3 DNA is TGTGCCATCACCGACGCTAGGCTTTTGGAGCAGTACTTC.

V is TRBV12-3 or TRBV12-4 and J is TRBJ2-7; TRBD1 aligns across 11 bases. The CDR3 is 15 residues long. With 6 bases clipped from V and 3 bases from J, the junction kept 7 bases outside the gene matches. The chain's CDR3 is CASSFTGTGGYEQYF. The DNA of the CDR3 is TGTGCCAGCAGCTTTACCGGGACAGGGGGCTACGAGCAGTACTTC.

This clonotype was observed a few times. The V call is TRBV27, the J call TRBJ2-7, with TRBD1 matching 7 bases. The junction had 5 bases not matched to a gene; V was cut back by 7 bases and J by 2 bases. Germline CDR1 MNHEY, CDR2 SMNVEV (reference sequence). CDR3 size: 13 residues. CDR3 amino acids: CASTGTAPYEQYF. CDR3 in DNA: TGTGCCAGCACCGGGACAGCCCCCTACGAGCAGTACTTC.

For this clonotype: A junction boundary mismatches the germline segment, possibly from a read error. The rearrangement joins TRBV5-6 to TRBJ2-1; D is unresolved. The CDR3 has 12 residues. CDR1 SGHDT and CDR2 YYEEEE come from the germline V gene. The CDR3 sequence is CTSSLFANEQFF. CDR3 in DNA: TGTACCAGCAGCTTGTTCGCAAATGAGCAGTTCTTC.

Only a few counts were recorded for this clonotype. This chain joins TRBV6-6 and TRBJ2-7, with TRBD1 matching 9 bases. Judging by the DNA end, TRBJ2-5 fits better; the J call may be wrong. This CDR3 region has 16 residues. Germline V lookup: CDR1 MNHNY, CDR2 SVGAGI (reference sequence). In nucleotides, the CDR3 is TGTGCCAGCAGGCGTGACAGGGGGAGTTTTCGAGAGACCCAGTACTTC. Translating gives CASRRDRGSFRETQYF.

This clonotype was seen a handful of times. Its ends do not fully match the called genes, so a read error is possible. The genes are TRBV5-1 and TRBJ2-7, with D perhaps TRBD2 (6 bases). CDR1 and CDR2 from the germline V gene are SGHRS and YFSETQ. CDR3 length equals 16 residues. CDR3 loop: CASSLAGLAPSNEQYF. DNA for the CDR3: TGCGCCAGCAGCTTGGCCGGCCTAGCGCCCTCCAACGAGCAGTACTTC. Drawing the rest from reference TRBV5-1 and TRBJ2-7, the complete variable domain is KAGVTQTPRYLIKTRGQQVTLSCSPISGHRSVSWYQQTPGQGLQFLFEYFSETQRNKGNFPGRFSGRQFSNSRSEMNVSTLELGDSALYLCASSLAGLAPSNEQYFGPGTRLTVT.

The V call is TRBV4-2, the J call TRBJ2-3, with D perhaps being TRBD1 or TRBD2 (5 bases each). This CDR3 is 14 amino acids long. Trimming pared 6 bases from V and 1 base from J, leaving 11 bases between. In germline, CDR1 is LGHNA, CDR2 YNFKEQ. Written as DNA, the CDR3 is TGTGCCAGCAGACAACCGGGACGCACAGATACGCAGTATTTT. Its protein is CASRQPGRTDTQYF.

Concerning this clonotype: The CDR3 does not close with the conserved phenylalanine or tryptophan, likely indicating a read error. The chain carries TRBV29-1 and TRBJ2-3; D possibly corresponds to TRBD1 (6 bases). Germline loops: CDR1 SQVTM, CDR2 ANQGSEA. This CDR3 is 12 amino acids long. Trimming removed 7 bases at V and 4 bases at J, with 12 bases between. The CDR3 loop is CSASPGADTQYV. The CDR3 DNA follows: TGCAGCGCGAGTCCAGGGGCAGATACGCAGTATGTT.

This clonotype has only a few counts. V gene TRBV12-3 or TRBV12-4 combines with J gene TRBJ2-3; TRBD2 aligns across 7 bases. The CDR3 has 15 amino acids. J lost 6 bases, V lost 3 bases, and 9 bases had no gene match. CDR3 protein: CASSFGTTRGDTQYF. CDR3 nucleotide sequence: TGTGCCAGCAGTTTCGGGACTACCCGCGGGGATACGCAGTATTTT.

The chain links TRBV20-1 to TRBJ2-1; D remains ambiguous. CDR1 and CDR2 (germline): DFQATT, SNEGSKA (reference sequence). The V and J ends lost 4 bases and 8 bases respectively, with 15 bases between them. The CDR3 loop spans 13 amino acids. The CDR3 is CSAIWQEFDEQFF. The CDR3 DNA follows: TGCAGTGCTATCTGGCAAGAATTCGATGAGCAGTTCTTC.

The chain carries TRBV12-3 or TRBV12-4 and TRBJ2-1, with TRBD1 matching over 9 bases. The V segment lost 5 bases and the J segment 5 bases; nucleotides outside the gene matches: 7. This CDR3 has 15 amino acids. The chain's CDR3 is CASSLRDRVNNEQFF. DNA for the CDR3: TGTGCCAGCAGTCTCCGGGACAGGGTAAACAATGAGCAGTTCTTC.

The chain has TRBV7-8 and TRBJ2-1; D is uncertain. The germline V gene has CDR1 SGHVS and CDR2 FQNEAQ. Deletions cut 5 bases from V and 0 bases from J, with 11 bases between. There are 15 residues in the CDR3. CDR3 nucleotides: TGTGCCAGCAGCCCGTTTATCCGCTCCTACAATGAGCAGTTCTTC. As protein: CASSPFIRSYNEQFF.

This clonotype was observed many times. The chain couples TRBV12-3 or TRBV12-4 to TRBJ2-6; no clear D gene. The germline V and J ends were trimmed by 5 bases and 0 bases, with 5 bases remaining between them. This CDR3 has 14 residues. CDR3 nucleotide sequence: TGTGCCAGCAGTCTTTTCTCTGGGGCCAACGTCCTGACTTTC. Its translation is CASSLFSGANVLTF.

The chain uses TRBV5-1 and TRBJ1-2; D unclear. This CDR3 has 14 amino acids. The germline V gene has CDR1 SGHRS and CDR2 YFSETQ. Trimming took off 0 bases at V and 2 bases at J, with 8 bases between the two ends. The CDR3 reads CASSLETINYGYTF. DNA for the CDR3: TGCGCCAGCAGCTTGGAGACGATAAACTATGGCTACACCTTC. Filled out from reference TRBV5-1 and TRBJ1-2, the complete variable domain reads KAGVTQTPRYLIKTRGQQVTLSCSPISGHRSVSWYQQTPGQGLQFLFEYFSETQRNKGNFPGRFSGRQFSNSRSEMNVSTLELGDSALYLCASSLETINYGYTFGSGTRLTVV.

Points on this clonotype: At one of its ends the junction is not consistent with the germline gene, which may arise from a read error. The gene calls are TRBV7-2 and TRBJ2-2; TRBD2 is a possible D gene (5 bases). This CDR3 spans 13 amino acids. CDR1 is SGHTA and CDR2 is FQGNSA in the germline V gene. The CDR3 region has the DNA TGTGCCAGCAGCTTCCTGGGTCCCGGGGAGCGGTTTTTT. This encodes CASSFLGPGERFF.

Here the CDR3 DNA reads TGCAGTGCCGGAATTACCGGGAGAACAGAGACCCAGTACTTC. Protein: CSAGITGRTETQYF. The gene calls are TRBV20-1 and TRBJ2-5; a weak D match, TRBD2 (6 bases). The length of the CDR3 is 14 residues. Germline lookup yields CDR1 DFQATT and CDR2 SNEGSKA (reference sequence). Trimming cost V 6 bases and J 4 bases, with 18 bases left between them.